The present T cell receptor beta chain was sequenced within a study of regulatory T cells in long-lasting Graves disease. Construction of the TCR beta libraries employed iRepertoire HTBI primers in conjunction with Arm-PCR of CDR3 regions. Authors' processing steps: Spanning all samples, the identified segments comprised roughly 66 TRBV and more than 11 TRBJ. TCRdb re-derived calls from the multiplex PCR reads in MiXCR, one entry per CDR3 protein. TCRdb assigned the V and J calls; the authors' analysis was not used. The table records a few hundred thousand distinct CDR3 sequences, less than 25% of them present only once. As for time point: persistent/refractory GD, antithyroid drugs over 5 years with positive TRAb. PBMCs were the source of the RNA used for TCR sequencing. The CDR3 sequence is 15 residues long. The germline V and J ends were trimmed by 6 bases and 0 bases, with 14 bases remaining between them. Germline assignment: CDR1 SGHTA and CDR2 FQGNSA.

The clonotype originates from a female donor with Graves disease. This chain links TRBV7-2 with TRBJ1-1, with no clear D. This sample comprised peripheral blood mononuclear cells (PBMCs), obtained when the disease was refractory, from a patient treated with antithyroid drugs. DNA for the CDR3: TGTGCCAGCAGTCAAAGCCAGTTTATGAACACTGAAGCTTTCTTT. This encodes CASSQSQFMNTEAFF.